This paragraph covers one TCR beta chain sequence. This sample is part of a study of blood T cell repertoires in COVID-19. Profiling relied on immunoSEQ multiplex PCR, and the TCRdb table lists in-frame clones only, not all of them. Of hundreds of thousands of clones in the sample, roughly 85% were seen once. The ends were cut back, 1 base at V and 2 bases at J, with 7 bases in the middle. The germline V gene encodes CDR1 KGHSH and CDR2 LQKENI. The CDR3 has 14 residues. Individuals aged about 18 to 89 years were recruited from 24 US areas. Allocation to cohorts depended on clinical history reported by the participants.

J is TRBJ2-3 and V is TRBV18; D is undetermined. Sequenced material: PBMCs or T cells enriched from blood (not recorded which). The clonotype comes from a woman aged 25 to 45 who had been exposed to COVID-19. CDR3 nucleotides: TGTGCCAGCTCACCACGGCGGAACACAGATACGCAGTATTTT. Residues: CASSPRRNTDTQYF.